This T cell receptor beta chain derives from a study of T cells after posttransplantation cyclophosphamide. Study-level findings and limits: Donor-recipient repertoire similarity was low at 1-2 months, rising over year one. Skin or GI-infiltrating T cells shared few TRB sequences with blood.

This clone was seen only a few times. Its antigen is not identified. Per germline, CDR1 MNHEY and CDR2 SVGAGI. Unmatched junction bases numbered 6, after V lost 5 bases and J lost 6 bases. The CDR3 is 14 amino acids. Method: immunoSEQ multiplex PCR; TCRdb's copy keeps in-frame clones and lacks some. The repertoire holds roughly 18,000 clones, with around four fifths as singletons. This TCR was sampled from a man in his thirties or forties in good health and a related stem cell transplant donor. The sample comprised memory CD4+ T cells sorted from blood. The chain joins TRBV6-5 to TRBJ2-2; TRBD1 matches 7 bases. CDR3 coding DNA: TGTGCCAGCAGTCAAACACAGGGGTCCGGGGAGCTGTTTTTT. Translation gives CASSQTQGSGELFF.